These 8 T cell receptor beta chains were sequenced from one sample in a study of T-cell reconstitution after alpha-beta-depleted transplantation in children. Unique molecular identifiers were incorporated when the TCRbeta library was constructed. MiXCR, run by TCRdb on the PCR reads, gives a single entry per CDR3 protein. The top ten hold about 2.8% of the sample, which has almost 250,000 distinct CDR3 sequences, roughly 26% seen once. Source: PBMCs, taken before TCRalphabeta/CD19-depleted stem cell transplant. The receptor source for this set is a girl aged 2 to 10 with Fanconi anemia, due to receive a stem cell transplant.

The genes are TRBV5-5 and TRBJ2-7; perhaps TRBD1 as D (5 bases). The length of the CDR3 is 14 residues. Germline loops: CDR1 SGHKS, CDR2 YYEKEE (reference sequence). With 0 bases removed from V and 2 bases from J, the gap between germline ends came to 9 bases. The CDR3 loop is CASSLVGVTYEQYF. The DNA for the CDR3 is TGTGCCAGCAGCTTGGTAGGGGTTACCTACGAGCAGTACTTC.

The sample holds a few counts of this clonotype. The chain couples TRBV10-3 to TRBJ2-1, with D unresolved. The CDR3 has 12 amino acids. With 7 bases removed from V and 9 bases from J, the gap between germline ends came to 13 bases. The V gene's germline CDR1 is ENHRY and CDR2 SYGVKD. DNA of the CDR3: TGTGCCATCAAGGCCTTAAAGAGTGAGCAGTTCTTC. Its translation: CAIKALKSEQFF.

The V call is TRBV6-2 or TRBV6-3, the J call TRBJ1-1, with 8 bases fitting TRBD1. V lost 6 bases and J lost 4; bases outside the gene matches: 10. Germline CDR1 MNHEY, CDR2 SVGEGT. This CDR3 spans 15 amino acids. The DNA for the CDR3 is TGTGCCAGCAGCCGACCGACAGGGGTGAGCACTGAAGCTTTCTTT. Translating gives CASSRPTGVSTEAFF.

This clonotype was counted many times. V is TRBV29-1 and J is TRBJ2-7, with a weak D call TRBD1 (6 bases). The germline V gene encodes CDR1 SQVTM and CDR2 ANQGSEA. The germline V and J ends were trimmed by 7 bases and 0 bases, with 16 bases remaining between them. The CDR3 has 14 amino acids. The CDR3 loop is CSAQTGYNSYEQYF. CDR3 nucleotide sequence: TGCAGCGCTCAAACAGGGTACAACTCCTACGAGCAGTACTTC.

This chain connects TRBV20-1 to TRBJ2-3; 7 bases are shared with TRBD1. CDR3 length: 14 residues. V gave up 5 bases and J gave up 4 bases; unmatched junction bases: 9. Germline CDR1 is DFQATT and CDR2 is SNEGSKA (reference sequence). This CDR3 reads CSAFQQTGPDTQYF. CDR3 sequence (DNA): TGCAGTGCTTTTCAACAGACAGGGCCAGATACGCAGTATTTT.

V is TRBV12-3 or TRBV12-4 and J is TRBJ2-5; D is undetermined. The CDR3 has 12 amino acids. The germline V and J ends were trimmed by 8 bases and 3 bases, with 10 bases remaining between them. The CDR3, as DNA: TGTGCCAGCTCGGGCAGGAAAGAGACCCAGTACTTC. Its protein is CASSGRKETQYF.

V gene TRBV12-3 or TRBV12-4 combines with J gene TRBJ2-1; the D is unclear. The CDR3 loop spans 14 amino acids. The V and J ends lost 4 bases and 6 bases respectively, with 13 bases between them. CDR3 region: CASSSGLVLNEQFF. DNA of the CDR3: TGTGCCAGCAGTTCTGGCTTAGTACTCAATGAGCAGTTCTTC.

The table lists this clonotype with many counts. The genes are TRBV20-1 and TRBJ2-7, with D unresolved. There are 13 residues in the CDR3. Germline V gives CDR1 DFQATT, CDR2 SNEGSKA (reference sequence). Trimming stripped 1 base from V and 6 bases from J, with 13 bases between. In DNA, the CDR3 is TGCAGTGCTAGAGTTACCACTATTGGCGAGCAGTACTTC. This encodes CSARVTTIGEQYF.